This T cell receptor (beta chain) stems from a study of blood T cells in healthy people across ages. Study-level points and caveats: From one million sequenced T cells, diversity estimates were lower bounds. Long-lived donors carried more naive CD4+ cells and greater diversity than aged donors. As age increased, TCR beta diversity per million T cells fell in a roughly linear fashion. The study found TCR beta diversity correlated strongly with naive T cell percentage.

A sample-barcoded 5' primer and a J-beta primer mix were used in a second PCR of about 7 to 11 cycles. TCRdb itself ran the 5' RACE reads through MiXCR, one entry per CDR3 protein. This table holds more than 800,000 distinct CDR3 sequences, 29% found once. A word on this clonotype: Its antigen is unidentified.

The V and J ends lost 1 base and 1 base respectively, with 19 bases between them. The germline V gene has CDR1 SNHLY and CDR2 FYNNEI. The CDR3 runs to 19 residues. The gene calls are TRBV2 and TRBJ2-2; perhaps TRBD1 as D (6 bases). Sequenced material: blood. This receptor was obtained from a woman older than 75 in good health. CDR3 coding DNA: TGTGCCAGCAGTGAAGAGACAGGCTTTAGTCTCCTGAACACCGGGGAGCTGTTTTTT. Residues: CASSEETGFSLLNTGELFF. Based on the CDR3 plus reference TRBV2 and TRBJ2-2, the full variable domain is EPEVTQTPSHQVTQMGQEVILRCVPISNHLYFYWYRQILGQKVEFLVSFYNNEISEKSEIFDDQFSVERPDGSNFTLKIRSTKLEDSAMYFCASSEETGFSLLNTGELFFGEGSRLTVL.